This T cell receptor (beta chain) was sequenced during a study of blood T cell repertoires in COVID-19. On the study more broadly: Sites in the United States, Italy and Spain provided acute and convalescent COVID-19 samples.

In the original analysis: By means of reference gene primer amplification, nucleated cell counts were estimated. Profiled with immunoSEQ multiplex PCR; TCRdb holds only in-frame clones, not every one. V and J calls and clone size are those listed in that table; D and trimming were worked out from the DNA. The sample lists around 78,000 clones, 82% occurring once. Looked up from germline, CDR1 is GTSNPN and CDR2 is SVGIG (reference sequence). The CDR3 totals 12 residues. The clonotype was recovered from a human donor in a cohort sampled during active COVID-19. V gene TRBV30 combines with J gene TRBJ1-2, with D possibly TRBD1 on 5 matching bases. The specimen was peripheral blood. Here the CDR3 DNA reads TGTTCAGTATTCGGGGGAAGGTATGGCTACACCTTC. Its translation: CSVFGGRYGYTF.